These 21 T cell receptor beta chains were all obtained from the same sample, sequenced in a study of Graves' ophthalmopathy and Graves' hyperthyroidism. From RNA, the CDR3 regions of TCR beta chains were amplified and sequenced. First-round RT-PCR employed HTBI primers, with a second-round multiplex PCR after it. Via MiXCR, TCRdb re-called the multiplex PCR reads, giving one row per CDR3 protein. In the table there are about 240,000 distinct CDR3 sequences, 45% to 55% of which are singletons. What was sequenced was peripheral blood. The receptors shown here come from an adult man with Graves' ophthalmopathy.

This clonotype was seen ten or more times. The chain employs TRBV25-1 and TRBJ1-1; 10 positions agree with TRBD1. The CDR3 runs 14 residues. Germline V CDR1 and CDR2: MGHDK, SYGVNS. V trimming: 8 bases; J trimming: 1 base; junction bases outside the gene matches: 4. CDR3 bases: TGTGCCAGCGCGGGACAGGGGAGGAACACTGAAGCTTTCTTT. Protein product: CASAGQGRNTEAFF.

The CDR3 is CASRTDTNEKLFF. CDR3 sequence (DNA): TGTGCCAGCAGGACGGATACTAATGAAAAACTGTTTTTT. The rearrangement joins TRBV10-3 to TRBJ1-4; D is undetermined. This CDR3 contains 13 residues. The germline gives CDR1 ENHRY, CDR2 SYGVKD. Trimming left V 10 bases short and J 2 bases short, with 11 bases between.

The rearrangement uses TRBV2 and TRBJ1-4; D is possibly TRBD1 (5 bases). Trimming cost V 6 bases and J 7 bases, with 9 bases left between them. This CDR3 spans 12 amino acids. The germline CDR1 and CDR2 sequences are SNHLY and FYNNEI. The CDR3 is CASRGTVEKLFF. In nucleotides, the CDR3 is TGTGCCAGCAGGGGGACGGTTGAAAAACTGTTTTTT.

CDR3 nucleotide sequence: TGTGCCAGCAGCTTAGCTCGACAGGTGTCAGACACCGGGGAGCTGTTTTTT. It encodes CASSLARQVSDTGELFF. V gene TRBV5-6 combines with J gene TRBJ2-2; a possible D gene is TRBD1 (6 bases). Trimming left V 2 bases short and J 3 bases short, with 17 bases between. The CDR3 has 17 amino acids. Per the germline V gene, CDR1 is SGHDT and CDR2 is YYEEEE.

There are a few counts of this clonotype. The genes are TRBV29-1 and TRBJ2-7; 8 bases match TRBD2. This CDR3 comprises 14 residues. J was trimmed by 1 base and V by 6 bases; bases with no gene match: 8. Germline loops: CDR1 SQVTM, CDR2 ANQGSEA. Here the CDR3 reads CSVGQAGVSYEQYF. The CDR3 bases are TGCAGCGTGGGCCAAGCGGGAGTATCCTACGAGCAGTACTTC.

This clonotype was counted only a few times. CDR3 protein: CASSLGSRGGKGGELFF. DNA for the CDR3: TGTGCCAGCAGCCTAGGGTCTCGCGGGGGAAAGGGCGGGGAGCTGTTTTTT. The genes are TRBV7-3 and TRBJ2-2; TRBD2 matches 7 bases. Germline V gene lookup returns CDR1 SGHTA and CDR2 FQGTGA. CDR3 length equals 17 residues. Losses at the gene ends were 5 bases for V and 7 bases for J; bases not matched to a gene: 16.

There are a few counts of this clonotype. The chain links TRBV5-1 to TRBJ1-1, with D maybe TRBD1 (5 bases). Trimming pared 2 bases from V and 7 bases from J, leaving 9 bases between. The CDR3 is made up of 12 amino acids. Per germline, CDR1 SGHRS and CDR2 YFSETQ. The chain's CDR3 is CASSLDSREAFF. The CDR3 nucleotides read TGCGCCAGCAGCTTAGACAGCCGTGAAGCTTTCTTT.

A few counts support this clonotype. The chain uses TRBV19 and TRBJ2-5; 9 nucleotides align to TRBD1. The V and J ends lost 4 bases and 3 bases, in that order; junction bases with no gene match: 9. CDR1 LNHDA and CDR2 SQIVND come from the germline V gene (reference sequence). This CDR3 spans 16 amino acids. This CDR3 reads CASSNPGTGSKETQYF. CDR3 coding DNA: TGTGCCAGTAGTAACCCCGGGACAGGGTCTAAAGAGACCCAGTACTTC.

This clonotype was detected a few times. The J gene is TRBJ2-7, the V gene TRBV7-8, with D tentatively TRBD1 (6 bases). This CDR3 region has 15 residues. Germline V gene sequence: CDR1 SGHVS, CDR2 FQNEAQ. V was clipped by 0 bases and J by 0 bases, with 9 bases between them. DNA of the CDR3: TGTGCCAGCAGCTTAGCAAGGGGGACCTCCTACGAGCAGTACTTC. Protein product: CASSLARGTSYEQYF.

This clonotype was seen only a few times. V is TRBV20-1 and J is TRBJ1-4; weak D call: TRBD1 (6 bases). Germline lookup yields CDR1 DFQATT and CDR2 SNEGSKA (reference sequence). This CDR3 is 14 amino acids long. V lost 6 bases to trimming and J lost 6 bases, with 17 bases between them. CDR3 DNA sequence: TGCAGTGCATCCCCACAGGGCAGATATGAAAAACTGTTTTTT. Its translation: CSASPQGRYEKLFF.

The J gene is TRBJ2-2, the V gene TRBV9, with D perhaps TRBD2 (5 bases). In germline, CDR1 is SGDLS, CDR2 YYNGEE. CDR3 length: 14 residues. The V gene lost 5 bases and the J gene lost 6 bases, with 14 bases spanning the gap. The CDR3: CASRRPGRPGELFF. The CDR3 DNA is TGTGCCAGCAGACGTCCGGGGAGACCCGGGGAGCTGTTTTTT.

The table lists this clonotype with a few counts. The chain recombines TRBV20-1 with TRBJ2-6; D is uncertain. This CDR3 is built from 14 residues. Trimming cost V 4 bases and J 2 bases, with 9 bases left between them. In germline, CDR1 is DFQATT, CDR2 SNEGSKA (reference sequence). The chain's CDR3 is CSATHFPGANVLTF. CDR3 nucleotide sequence: TGCAGTGCTACCCATTTTCCTGGGGCCAACGTCCTGACTTTC.

The gene calls are TRBV7-9 and TRBJ2-5; tentatively, D is TRBD2 (7 bases). Germline V gene lookup returns CDR1 SEHNR and CDR2 FQNEAQ (reference sequence). CDR3 length: 13 residues. Trimming cost V 5 bases and J 5 bases, with 12 bases left between them. CDR3 in amino acids: CASSPGGLETQYF. CDR3 in DNA: TGTGCCAGCAGCCCGGGGGGCCTGGAGACCCAGTACTTC.

The V gene is TRBV10-3, the J gene TRBJ2-5; D is unclear. This CDR3 is built from 15 residues. Trimming took off 3 bases at V and 2 bases at J, with 13 bases between the two ends. Germline V gene lookup returns CDR1 ENHRY and CDR2 SYGVKD. For the CDR3, the DNA is TGTGCCATCAGTGACCTAGGGCCAACTCAAGAGACCCAGTACTTC. It specifies CAISDLGPTQETQYF.

In the case of this clonotype: One end of the junction is discordant with germline, which a read error may explain. The chain joins TRBV9 to TRBJ2-7; D is perhaps TRBD1 (6 bases). Germline CDR1 is SGDLS and CDR2 is YYNGEE. CDR3 length: 15 amino acids. For the CDR3, the DNA is TGCGCCAGCAGCCAAGACGAAGGACAGTCCTACGAGCAGTACTTC. It yields the protein CASSQDEGQSYEQYF.

Ten or more counts support this clonotype. The chain carries TRBV7-2 and TRBJ2-7; D unclear. There are 12 residues in the CDR3. Trimming took 0 bases from V and 4 from J, leaving 4 bases between them. CDR1 and CDR2 (germline): SGHTA, FQGNSA. CDR3 nucleotides: TGTGCCAGCAGCTTAGCTAGGTACGAGCAGTACTTC. Translation gives CASSLARYEQYF. Combining the CDR3 with reference TRBV7-2 and TRBJ2-7 gives the whole variable domain GAGVSQSPSNKVTEKGKDVELRCDPISGHTALYWYRQSLGQGLEFLIYFQGNSAPDKSGLPSDRFSAERTGGSVSTLTIQRTQQEDSAVYLCASSLARYEQYFGPGTRLTVT.

In regard to this clonotype: A read error may be the cause here, since a much bigger clone is one base away. The chain employs TRBV29-1 and TRBJ2-7; perhaps TRBD2 as D (5 bases). Germline V gene lookup returns CDR1 SQVTM and CDR2 ANQGSEA. CDR3 size: 12 residues. Trimming removed 6 bases from V and 0 bases from J, with 9 bases in between. The CDR3 region is CSVIGSSYEQYF. The CDR3 region has the DNA TGCAGCGTCATAGGGAGCTCCTACGAGCAGTACTTC.

The chain employs TRBV10-3 and TRBJ2-6; D is uncertain. The CDR3 loop spans 14 amino acids. Germline values: CDR1 ENHRY, CDR2 SYGVKD. Deletions cut 4 bases from V and 0 bases from J, with 4 bases between. The CDR3 DNA reads TGTGCCATCAGTGTAGGCTCTGGGGCCAACGTCCTGACTTTC. It translates to CAISVGSGANVLTF.

In regard to this clonotype: One end of the junction fails to match germline, which may point to a read error. The chain is built from TRBV10-2 and TRBJ2-7, with D unclear. The CDR3 loop spans 13 amino acids. Germline V gene data show CDR1 as WSHSY and CDR2 as SAAADI. As DNA, the CDR3 is TGTGCCAGCTCACCACCGAGCAGCCCCCGAGAGTACTTC. It yields the protein CASSPPSSPREYF.

The V and J genes are TRBV7-2 and TRBJ1-5; 9 nucleotides match TRBD1. Trimming removed 3 bases from V and 5 bases from J; junction bases left unmatched: 5. Germline loops: CDR1 SGHTA, CDR2 FQGNSA. The CDR3 loop spans 15 amino acids. CDR3 region: CASSLWTGADQPQHF. The CDR3 DNA sequence: TGTGCCAGCAGCTTGTGGACAGGGGCCGATCAGCCCCAGCATTTT.

Note on this clonotype: The junction departs from germline at one end; a sequencing error may be responsible. V usage is TRBV12-3 or TRBV12-4 and J usage is TRBJ2-3; D is ambiguous. The CDR3 covers 9 residues. As DNA, the CDR3 is TGCCATGATCCTAGTACGCAGTATTTT. It translates to CHDPSTQYF.